A single sample gave rise to the 21 T cell receptor beta chains below, sequenced in a study of OX40 agonist ivuxolimab in advanced cancers. The method was immunoSEQ multiplex PCR; TCRdb's version includes in-frame clones alone and lacks a portion of them. The sample lists 65,000 to 70,000 clones; 75% to 90% were seen once. This specimen consisted of CD4+ or CD8+ T cells sorted from blood, obtained in a trial of the OX40 agonist ivuxolimab. All receptors derive from an adult with an advanced solid tumor such as melanoma, head and neck, liver or kidney cancer.

This chain connects TRBV6-5 to TRBJ2-2; TRBD1 aligns across 8 bases. Germline V lookup: CDR1 MNHEY, CDR2 SVGAGI. J was trimmed by 7 bases and V by 5 bases; bases with no gene match: 3. This CDR3 is built from 13 residues. CDR3 nucleotide sequence: TGTGCCAGCAGTCGGACAGGGAGCGGGGAGCTGTTTTTT. Its protein product is CASSRTGSGELFF.

The chain links TRBV5-1 to TRBJ2-5; 11 nucleotides align to TRBD2. The junction had 6 bases not matched to a gene; V was cut back by 0 bases and J by 2 bases. From germline, CDR1 is SGHRS and CDR2 YFSETQ. This CDR3 has 17 residues. Written as DNA, the CDR3 is TGCGCCAGCAGCTTGGGTAGCGGGAGGGCCCTACAAGAGACCCAGTACTTC. Translated: CASSLGSGRALQETQYF. Full variable domain (outside the CDR3, taken from reference TRBV5-1 and TRBJ2-5): KAGVTQTPRYLIKTRGQQVTLSCSPISGHRSVSWYQQTPGQGLQFLFEYFSETQRNKGNFPGRFSGRQFSNSRSEMNVSTLELGDSALYLCASSLGSGRALQETQYFGPGTRLLVL.

J is TRBJ2-1 and V is TRBV5-1; TRBD1 is a possible D gene (5 bases). Trimming shortened V by 0 bases and J by 0 bases, and 7 bases separated the two germline ends. The CDR3 runs 15 residues. Germline V gene sequence: CDR1 SGHRS, CDR2 YFSETQ. This chain's CDR3 is CASSLEGASYNEQFF. The CDR3 nucleotides read TGCGCCAGCAGCTTGGAAGGGGCCTCCTACAATGAGCAGTTCTTC.

This rearrangement joins TRBV27 to TRBJ2-2; D not resolved. The V end was cut by 5 bases, the J end by 5 bases, with 6 bases between. Germline CDR1 MNHEY, CDR2 SMNVEV (reference sequence). This CDR3 contains 12 residues. This chain's CDR3 is CASSLLTGELFF. Here the CDR3 DNA reads TGTGCCAGCAGTCTCCTGACCGGGGAGCTGTTTTTT.

The chain combines TRBV2 with TRBJ2-1; D perhaps matches TRBD2 (6 bases). The V gene lost 1 base and the J gene lost 0 bases, with 22 bases spanning the gap. This CDR3 region has 20 residues. Germline loops: CDR1 SNHLY, CDR2 FYNNEI. CDR3 residues: CASSEDFLTTGAVSYNEQFF. The DNA of the CDR3 is TGTGCCAGCAGTGAAGATTTTCTCACAACGGGAGCAGTCTCCTACAATGAGCAGTTCTTC.

The chain recombines TRBV4-3 with TRBJ2-1, with TRBD1 matching over 7 bases. The CDR3 contains 16 residues. The V and J ends lost 1 base and 8 bases, in that order; junction bases with no gene match: 11. Germline V gene sequence: CDR1 LGHNA, CDR2 YSLEER. CDR3 coding DNA: TGCGCCAGCAGCCAAGGCAAAGAGGGGGCTGTCGATGAGCAGTTCTTC. Its protein product is CASSQGKEGAVDEQFF.

The V and J genes are TRBV7-9 and TRBJ1-1; 7 bases agree with TRBD1. The ends lost 0 bases at V and 4 bases at J; junction bases unmatched: 5. Germline V gene lookup returns CDR1 SEHNR and CDR2 FQNEAQ (reference sequence). The CDR3 length is 15 residues. The CDR3 loop is CASSLALQGRTEAFF. The DNA of the CDR3 is TGTGCCAGCAGCTTAGCCCTACAGGGGCGCACTGAAGCTTTCTTT.

The chain links TRBV28 to TRBJ2-3; weak D call: TRBD1 (6 bases). This CDR3 has 15 amino acids. V lost 7 bases to trimming and J lost 1 base, with 15 bases between them. CDR1 and CDR2 (germline): MDHEN, SYDVKM. CDR3 sequence: CASNKRGQGTDTQYF. Here the CDR3 DNA reads TGTGCCAGCAATAAAAGGGGACAAGGCACAGATACGCAGTATTTT.

This chain connects TRBV27 to TRBJ1-2, with no clear D. CDR3 length: 13 residues. V gave up 3 bases and J gave up 4 bases, with 9 bases separating them. The germline V gene encodes CDR1 MNHEY and CDR2 SMNVEV (reference sequence). This CDR3 reads CASSFDGVYGYTF. For the CDR3, the DNA is TGTGCCAGCAGTTTCGACGGGGTCTATGGCTACACCTTC.

The chain combines TRBV7-9 with TRBJ2-7; TRBD1 is a possible D gene (5 bases). Germline V gene sequence: CDR1 SEHNR, CDR2 FQNEAQ (reference sequence). The CDR3 totals 13 residues. V lost 4 bases and J lost 0, with 7 bases in between. The CDR3 nucleotides are TGTGCCAGCAGCTCAGGGAACTCCTACGAGCAGTACTTC. It is translated as CASSSGNSYEQYF. Complete variable domain (other parts from reference TRBV7-9 and TRBJ2-7): DTGVSQNPRHKITKRGQNVTFRCDPISEHNRLYWYRQTLGQGPEFLTYFQNEAQLEKSRLLSDRFSAERPKGSFSTLEIQRTEQGDSAMYLCASSSGNSYEQYFGPGTRLTVT.

V and J are TRBV27 and TRBJ2-7, with D unresolved. CDR3 length: 14 amino acids. Germline CDR1 MNHEY, CDR2 SMNVEV (reference sequence). Trimming took off 5 bases at V and 6 bases at J, with 17 bases between the two ends. The CDR3 nucleotides read TGTGCCAGCAGTATGGTCCCTACGGGCCTCGAGCAGTACTTC. Amino acids: CASSMVPTGLEQYF.

The chain recombines TRBV19 with TRBJ1-3, with a possible D match to TRBD1 (5 bases). The CDR3 loop spans 16 amino acids. CDR1 and CDR2 (germline): LNHDA, SQIVND (reference sequence). Trimming took off 9 bases at V and 0 bases at J, with 18 bases between the two ends. The CDR3 protein is CASEQVLPSSGNTIYF. The CDR3 DNA is TGTGCCAGCGAACAGGTGCTACCAAGCTCTGGAAACACCATATATTTT.

V is TRBV5-1 and J is TRBJ2-6; 14 bases are a match to TRBD2. Germline CDR1 is SGHRS and CDR2 is YFSETQ. The CDR3 length is 18 residues. Losses at the gene ends were 4 bases for V and 0 bases for J; bases not matched to a gene: 3. In nucleotides, the CDR3 is TGCGCCAGCAGCCAGGGACTAGCGGGGGTCTCTGGGGCCAACGTCCTGACTTTC. Translation: CASSQGLAGVSGANVLTF.

The rearrangement joins TRBV7-9 to TRBJ2-3, with D perhaps TRBD1 (5 bases). With 5 bases removed from V and 6 bases from J, the gap between germline ends came to 12 bases. The CDR3 length is 13 residues. Germline V gene data show CDR1 as SEHNR and CDR2 as FQNEAQ (reference sequence). The CDR3 DNA reads TGTGCCAGCAGCCCCGTAGGGGTGGATACGCAGTATTTT. The encoded protein is CASSPVGVDTQYF.

J is TRBJ2-1 and V is TRBV7-6; TRBD2 agrees at 7 bases. CDR1 is SGHVS and CDR2 is FNYEAQ in the germline V gene. The trim removed 1 base at V and 2 bases at J, leaving 11 bases unmatched. The CDR3 has 18 amino acids. CDR3 DNA: TGTGCCAGCAGCTTAGTTCTCCCCTGGGAGGGCCCCTACAATGAGCAGTTCTTC. Amino acid sequence: CASSLVLPWEGPYNEQFF.

This sequence joins TRBV28 and TRBJ1-5; no clear D gene. The CDR3 totals 15 residues. Germline lookup yields CDR1 MDHEN and CDR2 SYDVKM. V was trimmed by 2 bases and J by 0 bases, leaving 8 bases between them. The chain's CDR3 is CASSLRGYSNQPQHF. As DNA, the CDR3 is TGTGCCAGCAGTTTAAGAGGGTATAGCAATCAGCCCCAGCATTTT.

The chain is built from TRBV7-9 and TRBJ1-1; 8 nucleotides line up with TRBD1. CDR3 length: 15 amino acids. The germline CDR1 and CDR2 sequences are SEHNR and FQNEAQ (reference sequence). The V segment lost 5 bases and the J segment 1 base; nucleotides outside the gene matches: 6. CDR3: CASSIGTGENTEAFF. Written as DNA, the CDR3 is TGTGCCAGCAGCATAGGGACAGGAGAGAACACTGAAGCTTTCTTT.

This chain links TRBV5-5 with TRBJ2-7, with no clear D. The ends were cut back, 0 bases at V and 6 bases at J, with 13 bases in the middle. The CDR3 loop spans 14 amino acids. Looked up from germline, CDR1 is SGHKS and CDR2 is YYEKEE (reference sequence). CDR3 in DNA: TGTGCCAGCAGCTTGGAAGTAGTGGACCTCGAGCAGTACTTC. Its translation is CASSLEVVDLEQYF.

The gene calls are TRBV2 and TRBJ2-7, with no clear D. V was trimmed by 7 bases and J by 0 bases, leaving 7 bases between them. Germline lookup yields CDR1 SNHLY and CDR2 FYNNEI. The CDR3 contains 12 residues. CDR3 in DNA: TGTGCCAGCATGTACTTCTCCTACGAGCAGTACTTC. Its translation: CASMYFSYEQYF. Supplemented by reference TRBV2 and TRBJ2-7, the full variable domain reads EPEVTQTPSHQVTQMGQEVILRCVPISNHLYFYWYRQILGQKVEFLVSFYNNEISEKSEIFDDQFSVERPDGSNFTLKIRSTKLEDSAMYFCASMYFSYEQYFGPGTRLTVT.

The rearrangement joins TRBV7-9 to TRBJ1-5; D possibly corresponds to TRBD1 (5 bases). The CDR3 runs to 14 residues. The germline gives CDR1 SEHNR, CDR2 FQNEAQ (reference sequence). V dropped 1 base and J dropped 5 bases, with 9 bases sitting between them. The CDR3 protein is CASSLEGTHQPQHF. The CDR3 DNA sequence: TGTGCCAGCAGCTTAGAAGGGACCCATCAGCCCCAGCATTTT. Based on the CDR3 plus reference TRBV7-9 and TRBJ1-5, the full variable domain is DTGVSQNPRHKITKRGQNVTFRCDPISEHNRLYWYRQTLGQGPEFLTYFQNEAQLEKSRLLSDRFSAERPKGSFSTLEIQRTEQGDSAMYLCASSLEGTHQPQHFGDGTRLSIL.

The gene calls are TRBV7-6 and TRBJ1-2, with TRBD1 identical over 7 bases. The CDR3 is 13 residues long. Germline V gene lookup returns CDR1 SGHVS and CDR2 FNYEAQ. J was trimmed by 7 bases and V by 4 bases; bases with no gene match: 6. CDR3 residues: CASSYGDSSGYTF. The CDR3 nucleotides read TGTGCCAGCAGCTACGGGGACAGCTCTGGCTACACCTTC. The whole variable domain, filled in from reference TRBV7-6 and TRBJ1-2, reads GAGVSQSPRYKVTKRGQDVALRCDPISGHVSLYWYRQALGQGPEFLTYFNYEAQQDKSGLPNDRFSAERPEGSISTLTIQRTEQRDSAMYRCASSYGDSSGYTFGSGTRLTVV.